These T cell receptor beta chains were read from a single sample in a study of blood T cell repertoires in COVID-19. Only in-frame clones appear in the TCRdb table, and some are missing; sequencing was by immunoSEQ multiplex PCR. Among about 130,000 clones listed, less than 85% were seen once. The sequenced sample was peripheral blood. Receptors were obtained from a woman older than 75 with acute or convalescent COVID-19. CDR3s include the opening cysteine and the closing phenylalanine or tryptophan. A D gene is named only where the DNA matches it firmly. Size is stated for part of the rows, as once, few or many counts, or as a class when the clone is expanded.

V gene,D gene,J gene,clone size,CDR3 DNA,CDR3 protein
TRBV5-5,NA,TRBJ1-1,once,TGTGCCAGCAGCCCGGGACTTGGGAGCACTGAAGCTTTCTTT,CASSPGLGSTEAFF
TRBV4-3,TRBD1,TRBJ1-6,NA,TGCGCCAGCAGCCTCGTAGCGGGACAGAGGAATTCACCCCTCCACTTT,CASSLVAGQRNSPLHF
TRBV4-1,NA,TRBJ2-1,NA,TGCGCCAGCAGCCGCCTAGCGGGGACAGGCGGCGGCAATGAGCAGTTCTTC,CASSRLAGTGGGNEQFF
TRBV5-1,NA,TRBJ2-2,NA,TGCGCCAGCAGCTTGGCCGTGGGAGCCACCGGGGAGCTGTTTTTT,CASSLAVGATGELFF
TRBV6-6,NA,TRBJ1-4,once,TGTGCCAGCAGACCCGGACAGGAAAAACTGTTTTTT,CASRPGQEKLFF
TRBV6-6,NA,TRBJ1-3,NA,TGTGCCAGCAGTTACTCCGCAGGGCTAAGAAACACCATATATTTT,CASSYSAGLRNTIYF
TRBV5-5,NA,TRBJ1-2,NA,TGTGCCAGCAGCTCGAGAAGGACAGAATACTATGGCTACACCTTC,CASSSRRTEYYGYTF
TRBV12-3/TRBV12-4,NA,TRBJ1-4,NA,TGTGCCAGCAGTTTAGTAACGAGGGAAAAACTGTTTTTT,CASSLVTREKLFF
TRBV10-3,TRBD1,TRBJ2-7,NA,TGTGCCATCAGTGGATCCCCGGGACAGGGGACCTACGAGCAGTACTTC,CAISGSPGQGTYEQYF
TRBV6-6,TRBD2,TRBJ2-3,once,TGTGCCAGCGCCCCTGGGGCTAGCGGGGACACAGATACGCAGTATTTT,CASAPGASGDTDTQYF
TRBV5-1,TRBD1,TRBJ1-2,NA,TGCGCCAGCAGCCCAGGGGACAGGGAGACCTATGGCTACACCTTC,CASSPGDRETYGYTF
TRBV3-1/TRBV3-2,TRBD2,TRBJ2-3,NA,TGTGCCAGCAGCCAAGAGGGGGTAGCGGGAGGGGGCACAGATACGCAGTATTTT,CASSQEGVAGGGTDTQYF
TRBV25-1,NA,TRBJ2-1,NA,TGTGCCAGCAGTGGAATCGGGGAAAGCTCCTACAATGAGCAGTTCTTC,CASSGIGESSYNEQFF
TRBV29-1,NA,TRBJ2-7,NA,TGCAGCGTTGCAGTCACCACCTACGAGCAGTACTTC,CSVAVTTYEQYF
TRBV23-1,NA,TRBJ1-4,NA,TGCGCCAGCAGCTACCGGACAGTTGCAACTAATGAAAAACTGTTTTTT,CASSYRTVATNEKLFF
TRBV11-2,TRBD1,TRBJ1-1,once,TGTGCCAGCAGCCAAAGATCCGGGGGGACAGGGGGCGTCGGCACTGAAGCTTTCTTT,CASSQRSGGTGGVGTEAFF
TRBV2,TRBD1,TRBJ2-6,NA,TGTGCCAGCAGTGTCCAAAGGACAGGGATCAGCTCTGGGGCCAACGTCCTGACTTTC,CASSVQRTGISSGANVLTF
TRBV7-9,TRBD1,TRBJ2-3,once,TGTGCCAGCGCACCGGGACAGGGTCTAGATACGCAGTATTTT,CASAPGQGLDTQYF
TRBV12-3/TRBV12-4,NA,TRBJ1-2,NA,TGTGCCAGCAGTTTAGTCGGGGGTTGGGGCTACACCTTC,CASSLVGGWGYTF
TRBV4-3,TRBD2,TRBJ2-1,NA,TGCGCCAGCAGTGCGGGGGAGGGGATCTACAATGAGCAGTTCTTC,CASSAGEGIYNEQFF
TRBV5-5,NA,TRBJ1-3,few,TGTGCCAGCAGCCCCGGCGGGGGCGGGCACGGCTCTGGAAACACCATATATTTT,CASSPGGGGHGSGNTIYF
TRBV5-5,TRBD1,TRBJ1-4,few,TGTGCCAGCAGCTTCAGGGACAGGGGGGAGGAAAAACTGTTTTTT,CASSFRDRGEEKLFF